These 29 T cell receptor beta chains originate from one sample sequenced in a study of metastatic and nonmetastatic thyroid tumors. Thyroid surgery had not been preceded by any treatment in any patient. TCRdb reprocessed the PCR reads via MiXCR. The profile shows approximately 28,000 clones, roughly 17% of them singletons. The specimen sequenced was blood. The receptors originated from a male donor with papillary thyroid cancer or a benign thyroid nodule (not recorded which). Some clones in this sample may be carry-over from other donors' samples.

The chain is built from TRBV2 and TRBJ2-7, with 16 nucleotides matching TRBD2. V trimming: 6 bases; J trimming: 3 bases; junction bases outside the gene matches: 5. Germline CDR1 is SNHLY and CDR2 is FYNNEI. CDR3 size: 16 residues. The CDR3 DNA reads TGTGCCAGCAGAGGGACTAGCGGGAGGGCTGTCTACGAGCAGTACTTC. Translation gives CASRGTSGRAVYEQYF.

This clone was recorded at least ten times. CDR3 bases: TGTGCCAGCAGAGGAGGCGGCTACGAGCAGTACTTC. This encodes CASRGGGYEQYF. The chain links TRBV16 to TRBJ2-7, with a tentative D call TRBD2 (5 bases). Trimming shortened V by 6 bases and J by 3 bases, and 9 bases separated the two germline ends. This CDR3 is 12 amino acids long. In germline, CDR1 is KGHSY, CDR2 FQNENV.

The J gene is TRBJ2-7, the V gene TRBV30; D is uncertain. Germline V CDR1 and CDR2: GTSNPN, SVGIG (reference sequence). The CDR3 is 11 residues long. V lost 0 bases and J 4 bases, leaving 4 bases between the germline ends. The DNA for the CDR3 is TGTGCCTGGAGTGTAGGGTACGAGCAGTACTTC. It specifies CAWSVGYEQYF.

This clone is labeled medium-sized (0.01 to 0.1%). The genes are TRBV27 and TRBJ2-7, with D hard to call. This CDR3 has 10 amino acids. The V end was cut by 7 bases, the J end by 6 bases, with 7 bases between. Germline-derived CDR1 and CDR2 are MNHEY and SMNVEV (reference sequence). CDR3 in amino acids: CASIPIEQYF. For the CDR3, the DNA is TGTGCCAGCATACCAATCGAGCAGTACTTC.

This chain connects TRBV20-1 to TRBJ2-7; no definite D call. This CDR3 comprises 11 residues. V was clipped by 0 bases and J by 1 base, with 1 base between them. CDR1 and CDR2 (germline): DFQATT, SNEGSKA (reference sequence). This CDR3 reads CSARESYEQYF. CDR3 DNA sequence: TGCAGTGCTAGAGAATCCTACGAGCAGTACTTC.

This clone has ten or more counts. CDR3 sequence reads: CSARLIIKVDTQYF. The CDR3 region has the DNA TGCAGTGCTAGATTGATAATAAAGGTAGATACGCAGTATTTT. V gene TRBV20-1 combines with J gene TRBJ2-3; D unclear. This CDR3 comprises 14 residues. Germline values: CDR1 DFQATT, CDR2 SNEGSKA (reference sequence). V was trimmed by 2 bases and J by 5 bases, leaving 14 bases between them.

The V call is TRBV18, the J call TRBJ1-1, with D perhaps matching TRBD1 (5 bases). V lost 6 bases and J lost 4, with 18 bases in between. Germline assignment: CDR1 KGHSH and CDR2 LQKENI. CDR3 length: 15 amino acids. Here the CDR3 reads CASSQGVGVLTEAFF. DNA of the CDR3: TGTGCCAGCTCCCAAGGTGTGGGGGTACTCACTGAAGCTTTCTTT.

This clone came up many times. The V and J genes are TRBV2 and TRBJ2-1; the match to TRBD1 covers 7 bases. V was pared by 6 bases and J by 0 bases, with 5 bases of the junction left unmatched. Germline-derived CDR1 and CDR2 are SNHLY and FYNNEI. The CDR3 contains 15 residues. The CDR3 is CASRRGGSSYNEQFF. In DNA, the CDR3 is TGTGCCAGCAGGCGAGGGGGCAGCTCCTACAATGAGCAGTTCTTC.

Ten or more counts support this clone. The chain combines TRBV7-3 with TRBJ2-4; D might be TRBD1 or TRBD2, each matching 5 bases. The CDR3 runs to 15 residues. Trimming left V 4 bases short and J 0 bases short, with 10 bases between. Germline V lookup: CDR1 SGHTA, CDR2 FQGTGA. In nucleotides, the CDR3 is TGTGCCAGCAGCTCGGGACCGCTAGCCAAAAACATTCAGTACTTC. Translating it yields CASSSGPLAKNIQYF.

This clone has at least ten counts. The chain combines TRBV2 with TRBJ2-1; TRBD2 is a possible D gene (5 bases). The V gene's germline CDR1 is SNHLY and CDR2 FYNNEI. Trimming pared 4 bases from V and 5 bases from J, leaving 9 bases between. This CDR3 spans 13 amino acids. This chain's CDR3 is CASSVSGNNEQFF. The CDR3 DNA reads TGTGCCAGCAGTGTTTCGGGAAACAATGAGCAGTTCTTC.

CDR3: CSVEDQNSGSYEQYF. The CDR3, as DNA: TGCAGCGTTGAAGATCAGAATAGCGGGAGCTACGAGCAGTACTTC. The V and J genes are TRBV29-1 and TRBJ2-7, with 9 bases lining up with TRBD2. Germline V CDR1 and CDR2: SQVTM, ANQGSEA. The junction had 6 bases not matched to a gene; V was cut back by 0 bases and J by 3 bases. CDR3 length equals 15 residues.

This clone appeared a few times. An end of the junction differs from the germline gene, which may be a read error. V is TRBV12-3 or TRBV12-4 and J is TRBJ2-7; 9 nucleotides match TRBD2. CDR3 length: 14 amino acids. CDR3 sequence: CTSSLLAGSYEQYF. Here the CDR3 DNA reads TGTACCAGCAGTTTACTAGCGGGCTCCTACGAGCAGTACTTC.

By frequency in the sample, this clone is medium-sized. The genes are TRBV11-2 and TRBJ2-2; 7 nucleotides align to TRBD2. Trimming removed 4 bases from V and 8 bases from J; junction bases left unmatched: 7. This CDR3 is 14 amino acids long. Germline-derived CDR1 and CDR2 are SGHAT and FQNNGV. The DNA for the CDR3 is TGTGCCAGCAGCTCTAGCGGAAATGTGGGGGAGCTGTTTTTT. This codes for CASSSSGNVGELFF.

This clone is termed medium-sized. The V gene is TRBV7-9, the J gene TRBJ1-2; 7 positions agree with TRBD1. This CDR3 is 18 amino acids long. CDR1 SEHNR and CDR2 FQNEAQ come from the germline V gene (reference sequence). V lost 4 bases, J lost 0 bases, and 14 bases stayed unmatched. The DNA of the CDR3 is TGTGCCAGCAGCTCGCCCGGGGGGAGACAGGGCACTAACTATGGCTACACCTTC. Translation gives CASSSPGGRQGTNYGYTF.

This clone qualifies as medium-sized. The chain links TRBV12-3 or TRBV12-4 to TRBJ2-7; 8 bases are shared with TRBD2. The V and J ends lost 5 bases and 4 bases, in that order; junction bases with no gene match: 7. The CDR3 runs to 14 residues. CDR3 sequence reads: CASSLSGIVYEQYF. The CDR3 DNA reads TGTGCCAGCAGTCTTAGCGGGATCGTTTACGAGCAGTACTTC.

The chain's CDR3 is CASSQADEQFF. In DNA form, the CDR3 reads TGTGCCAGCAGCCAAGCGGATGAGCAGTTCTTC. The rearrangement uses TRBV2 and TRBJ2-1, with a possible D match to TRBD2 (5 bases). The CDR3 consists of 11 residues. Germline V gene lookup returns CDR1 SNHLY and CDR2 FYNNEI. Deletions cut 6 bases from V and 8 bases from J, with 8 bases between. The whole variable domain, remainder taken from reference TRBV2 and TRBJ2-1, is EPEVTQTPSHQVTQMGQEVILRCVPISNHLYFYWYRQILGQKVEFLVSFYNNEISEKSEIFDDQFSVERPDGSNFTLKIRSTKLEDSAMYFCASSQADEQFFGPGTRLTVL.

This clone occurred a few times. The V call is TRBV6-1, the J call TRBJ2-1; the match to TRBD1 covers 8 bases. Trimming cost V 7 bases and J 6 bases; bases outside gene matches: 5. This CDR3 contains 13 residues. Germline V lookup: CDR1 MNHNS, CDR2 SASEGT. The CDR3 sequence is CASIRDRSNEQFF. Written as DNA, the CDR3 is TGTGCCAGCATTCGGGACAGGTCCAATGAGCAGTTCTTC.

This chain links TRBV20-1 with TRBJ1-1; D possibly corresponds to TRBD1 (5 bases). Between the trimmed V and J ends, which lost 0 bases and 2 bases, there was a span of 13 bases. CDR1 is DFQATT, CDR2 SNEGSKA, per germline (reference sequence). The length of the CDR3 is 15 residues. The CDR3 protein is CSARDPDQGNTEAFF. Written as DNA, the CDR3 is TGCAGTGCTAGAGACCCCGATCAGGGAAACACTGAAGCTTTCTTT.

In this sample, this clone turned up many times. The chain carries TRBV2 and TRBJ2-7; TRBD1 agrees at 8 bases. Germline CDR1 is SNHLY and CDR2 is FYNNEI. CDR3 length: 12 amino acids. V lost 10 bases to trimming and J lost 2 bases; unmatched junction nucleotides: 4. The CDR3 is CAIGTGPYEQYF. CDR3 nucleotides: TGTGCCATCGGGACAGGTCCCTACGAGCAGTACTTC.

This clone was counted between two and nine times. This chain connects TRBV28 to TRBJ1-1; D ambiguous. Per germline, CDR1 MDHEN and CDR2 SYDVKM. The CDR3 length is 15 residues. V was shortened by 7 bases and J by 7 bases, with 22 bases between the two germline ends. This CDR3 is CASTSSGGLDIEAFF. CDR3 coding DNA: TGTGCCAGCACCTCCTCGGGTGGACTAGACATTGAAGCTTTCTTT.

The table lists this clone with many counts. The chain carries TRBV2 and TRBJ2-1; D remains ambiguous. This CDR3 comprises 10 residues. Per germline, CDR1 SNHLY and CDR2 FYNNEI. Trimming pared 6 bases from V and 9 bases from J, leaving 6 bases between. DNA of the CDR3: TGTGCCAGCAGGGACGGTGAGCAGTTCTTC. Translating it yields CASRDGEQFF. The complete variable domain, with remaining parts taken from reference TRBV2 and TRBJ2-1, reads EPEVTQTPSHQVTQMGQEVILRCVPISNHLYFYWYRQILGQKVEFLVSFYNNEISEKSEIFDDQFSVERPDGSNFTLKIRSTKLEDSAMYFCASRDGEQFFGPGTRLTVL.

This clone has at least ten counts. Germline is not matched at one junction end, which may reflect a read error. J is TRBJ2-7 and V is TRBV20-1; the D gene is possibly TRBD1 (5 bases). The CDR3 spans 13 residues. The germline gives CDR1 DFQATT, CDR2 SNEGSKA (reference sequence). DNA for the CDR3: TGCAGTGCTAGAGATGCGCAGGGCGTGGGGTGCCGCTTC. Translation gives CSARDAQGVGCRF.

The chain has TRBV20-1 and TRBJ2-1, with D possibly being TRBD2 (5 bases). CDR1 and CDR2 from the germline V gene are DFQATT and SNEGSKA (reference sequence). V was trimmed by 1 base and J by 6 bases, leaving 19 bases between them. The CDR3 consists of 16 residues. The CDR3 here is CSARGGWTQNPNEQFF. The CDR3 DNA reads as TGCAGTGCTAGAGGAGGGTGGACCCAGAACCCCAATGAGCAGTTCTTC.

This clone showed up many times. This rearrangement joins TRBV7-9 to TRBJ2-1; TRBD2 matches at 11 bases. Germline V gene data show CDR1 as SEHNR and CDR2 as FQNEAQ (reference sequence). V trimming: 4 bases; J trimming: 6 bases; junction bases outside the gene matches: 5. The CDR3 loop spans 15 amino acids. Written as DNA, the CDR3 is TGTGCCAGCAGCTCCACTAGCGGGGGTAGCAATGAGCAGTTCTTC. Residues: CASSSTSGGSNEQFF.

By sample share, this clone is medium-sized. V usage is TRBV5-5 and J usage is TRBJ2-3; a weak D match, TRBD1 (6 bases). Germline CDR1 SGHKS, CDR2 YYEKEE (reference sequence). V was cut by 5 bases and J by 7 bases, with 20 bases left in between. The CDR3 has 15 residues. Written as DNA, the CDR3 is TGTGCCAGCAGTATTACAGGGTCGAGAGCCTATACGCAGTATTTT. It translates to CASSITGSRAYTQYF.

This clone was picked up many times. This chain uses TRBV6-5 with TRBJ2-1, with D unclear. V gave up 2 bases and J gave up 7 bases, with 12 bases separating them. The germline V gene encodes CDR1 MNHEY and CDR2 SVGAGI. The CDR3 is 14 amino acids. The CDR3 spells CASSYPGPDNEQFF. The CDR3 DNA reads as TGTGCCAGCAGTTACCCTGGACCAGATAATGAGCAGTTCTTC.

At least ten counts were recorded for this clone. This chain uses TRBV5-1 with TRBJ1-2; D not resolved. The CDR3 is 14 amino acids. V lost 6 bases and J 4 bases, leaving 16 bases between the germline ends. Germline V gives CDR1 SGHRS, CDR2 YFSETQ. The CDR3 DNA follows: TGCGCCAGCACCTTCGGACGGAGGACCTATGGCTACACCTTC. Translated: CASTFGRRTYGYTF.

This clone was counted many times. This chain links TRBV28 with TRBJ1-6; D call uncertain. From germline, CDR1 is MDHEN and CDR2 SYDVKM. Trimming took 2 bases from V and 6 from J, leaving 11 bases between them. CDR3 size: 15 residues. The CDR3 nucleotides are TGTGCCAGCAGTTTAGGCGGAGGTCGTAATTCACCCCTCCACTTT. This gives the protein CASSLGGGRNSPLHF.

This clone has at least ten counts. The V and J genes are TRBV19 and TRBJ1-3; 7 bases agree with TRBD1. Trimming took 8 bases from V and 2 from J; bases not matched to a gene: 9. CDR1 and CDR2 from the germline V gene are LNHDA and SQIVND (reference sequence). CDR3 length: 15 amino acids. The CDR3 DNA reads TGTGCCAGTCGCAACGGGCAGGGGGCTGGAAACACCATATATTTT. It yields the protein CASRNGQGAGNTIYF.